This T cell receptor (beta chain) was identified in a study of shared clonotypes between healthy human individuals. Regarding the study as a whole: Sampling covered nothing but blood. Tissue TCR repertoires likely differ from those found in blood. A generally larger estimated richness was seen in naive subsets than in memory subsets.

On this clone itself: Its antigen is still unknown.

Profiling relied on immunoSEQ multiplex PCR, and the TCRdb table lists in-frame clones only, not all of them. The table records approximately 2,200,000 clones, 85% to 95% of them present only once. The naive CD8 subset, CD45RO-negative cells positively selected for CCR7, excluded terminally differentiated effector memory CD45RA+ cells. Recent acute infections and vaccinations were absent in the healthy HIV-negative adult donors. Trimming removed 5 bases from V and 4 bases from J; junction bases left unmatched: 5. In germline, CDR1 is LNHNV, CDR2 YYDKDF (reference sequence). The CDR3 runs 14 residues.

Material for sequencing was naive CD8+ T cells from PBMCs. This chain uses TRBV15 with TRBJ2-5; 9 bases map to TRBD1. The origin of this receptor is a man between 18 and 29 years old in good health. Some clones in this sample may be carry-over from other donors' samples. The CDR3 region has the DNA TGTGCCACCAGCCATACAGGGGGCATAGAGACCCAGTACTTC. Its protein is CATSHTGGIETQYF.